This T cell receptor (beta chain) was observed in a study of T cell repertoires in cytomegalovirus infection. On the study more broadly: Matching HLA type, along with CMV infection, was indicated by public TCR beta signatures. Whole-study results and caveats: The ex vivo response showed dominance by HLA-C-restricted CMV-specific TCR beta clonotypes.

CDR3 length: 14 residues. Looked up from germline, CDR1 is MNHEY and CDR2 is SVGAGI. Trimming stripped 2 bases from V and 6 bases from J, with 12 bases between. TCRdb itself ran the reads through MiXCR, one entry per CDR3 protein. Among 150,000 to 200,000 distinct CDR3 sequences listed, roughly 19% were seen once. This clonotype was counted between two and nine times. Its antigen is currently unknown. The source of this sequence is a human donor in good health (CMV status not recorded). Some clones in this sample may be carry-over from other donors' samples. The sequencing sample was made of PBMCs. V and J are TRBV6-5 and TRBJ2-3; D is undetermined. This CDR3 is CASSYDLTIDTQYF. The CDR3 nucleotides read TGTGCCAGCAGTTACGATCTAACTATCGATACGCAGTATTTT.